These 8 T cell receptor beta chains were all obtained from the same sample, sequenced in a study of blood T cell repertoires in COVID-19. Clones were sequenced by immunoSEQ multiplex PCR, and TCRdb holds only the in-frame ones, with some missing. The sample has a few hundred thousand clones, around 90% seen once. The source material was peripheral blood. The receptors come from a man aged 60 to 75 who had recovered from COVID-19.

V and J are TRBV12-5 and TRBJ1-1; 8 positions agree with TRBD1. Germline V gene lookup returns CDR1 LGHNT and CDR2 FRNRAP. The CDR3 contains 14 residues. With V trimmed by 4 bases and J by 5 bases, 6 bases remained unmatched. CDR3: CASGSQGAGTEAFF. CDR3 nucleotides: TGTGCTAGTGGTTCCCAGGGGGCTGGGACTGAAGCTTTCTTT.

This chain links TRBV11-2 with TRBJ2-6, with a tentative D call TRBD2 (5 bases). V was pared by 5 bases and J by 0 bases, with 8 bases between. Per germline, CDR1 SGHAT and CDR2 FQNNGV. This CDR3 has 15 amino acids. The CDR3 loop is CASSQADSGANVLTF. CDR3 coding DNA: TGTGCCAGCAGCCAAGCGGACTCTGGGGCCAACGTCCTGACTTTC.

The chain combines TRBV11-2 with TRBJ1-4; TRBD1 matches 9 bases. The CDR3 has 17 residues. Germline CDR1 and CDR2: SGHAT and FQNNGV. J gave up 0 bases and V 2 bases, and 4 bases lay outside the gene matches. The CDR3 sequence: CASSLPDRGATNEKLFF. As DNA, the CDR3 is TGTGCCAGCAGCTTACCGGACAGGGGCGCAACTAATGAAAAACTGTTTTTT.

The CDR3 here is CATSDLEGHGPFSNQPQHF. The DNA for the CDR3 is TGTGCCACCAGTGATTTAGAGGGACACGGACCATTTAGCAATCAGCCCCAGCATTTT. This rearrangement joins TRBV24-1 to TRBJ1-5; TRBD1 is a possible D gene (6 bases). The CDR3 totals 19 residues. CDR1 is KGHDR, CDR2 SFDVKD, per germline. V was pared by 1 base and J by 0 bases, with 18 bases between.

The CDR3 loop reads CASSPPWDRAYNSPLHF. CDR3 DNA: TGCGCCAGCAGCCCCCCCTGGGACAGGGCTTATAATTCACCCCTCCACTTT. The chain joins TRBV4-1 to TRBJ1-6; TRBD1 matches 9 bases. Per the germline V gene, CDR1 is MGHRA and CDR2 is YSYEKL. The length of the CDR3 is 17 residues. The trim removed 4 bases at V and 4 bases at J, leaving 8 bases unmatched.

J is TRBJ1-1 and V is TRBV14, with TRBD1 as a possible D gene (6 bases). The CDR3 totals 15 residues. Looked up from germline, CDR1 is SGHDN and CDR2 is FVKESK. V shed 2 bases and J shed 4 bases, with 14 bases lying between them. The CDR3 loop reads CASSQTTGWSTEAFF. The CDR3 DNA reads as TGTGCCAGCAGCCAAACTACAGGGTGGAGCACTGAAGCTTTCTTT.

The chain joins TRBV19 to TRBJ2-3; 9 positions match TRBD2. The V gene's germline CDR1 is LNHDA and CDR2 SQIVND (reference sequence). The CDR3 has 16 amino acids. V lost 3 bases and J lost 2; bases outside the gene matches: 6. In nucleotides, the CDR3 is TGTGCCAGTAGTATTCCGGGCGGGGGGGCCACAGATACGCAGTATTTT. It yields the protein CASSIPGGGATDTQYF.

In DNA form, the CDR3 reads TGTGCCAGCAGGACAGAACCGTATAGCAATCAGCCCCAGCATTTT. Encoded protein: CASRTEPYSNQPQHF. The chain uses TRBV4-2 and TRBJ1-5; tentative D call: TRBD1 (5 bases). From germline, CDR1 is LGHNA and CDR2 YNFKEQ. The CDR3 has 15 residues. The V gene lost 6 bases and the J gene lost 0 bases, with 12 bases spanning the gap.